The 4 T cell receptor beta chains in this list originate from one sample, sequenced in a study of somatic mutations in cytotoxic T cells in rheumatoid arthritis. Sequencing used immunoSEQ multiplex PCR; TCRdb keeps in-frame clones, though not all of them. The table has about 20,000 clones, 86% seen once. Sequencing was done on a sample of CD8+ T cells sorted from blood. Source of these receptors: a woman in her 50s in good health.

This chain connects TRBV5-1 to TRBJ2-7; D may be TRBD2 (6 bases). Per the germline V gene, CDR1 is SGHRS and CDR2 is YFSETQ. The CDR3 consists of 15 residues. V was cut by 1 base and J by 6 bases, with 17 bases left in between. The CDR3 reads CASSLYGGYLFEQYF. The CDR3 DNA is TGCGCCAGCAGCTTGTATGGGGGGTATCTGTTCGAGCAGTACTTC.

As to this clone: Other DNA sequences of this sample code for an identical CDR3. The genes are TRBV6-5 and TRBJ2-6; perhaps TRBD1 as D (6 bases). This CDR3 region has 16 residues. Trimming stripped 0 bases from V and 0 bases from J, with 6 bases between. CDR1 and CDR2 from the germline V gene are MNHEY and SVGAGI. The CDR3 coding sequence is TGTGCCAGCAGTTACTCAGGGGGCTCTGGGGCCAACGTCCTGACTTTC. It yields the protein CASSYSGGSGANVLTF.

The chain links TRBV28 to TRBJ2-1; no clear D gene. Germline lookup yields CDR1 MDHEN and CDR2 SYDVKM. Trimming left V 6 bases short and J 4 bases short, with 4 bases between. This CDR3 is built from 11 residues. The CDR3 DNA follows: TGTGCCAGCAGAGGATACAATGAGCAGTTCTTC. Translation: CASRGYNEQFF. The full variable domain, with the rest looked up from reference TRBV28 and TRBJ2-1, is DVKVTQSSRYLVKRTGEKVFLECVQDMDHENMFWYRQDPGLGLRLIYFSYDVKMKEKGDIPEGYSVSREKKERFSLILESASTNQTSMYLCASRGYNEQFFGPGTRLTVL.

This clone has a handful of counts. This rearrangement joins TRBV4-3 to TRBJ1-6, with TRBD1 matching over 9 bases. The CDR3 runs 17 residues. The V gene's germline CDR1 is LGHNA and CDR2 YSLEER. V shed 3 bases, J shed 8 bases, and the junction held 11 bases outside the gene matches. CDR3 amino acids: CASSHARGGTGHSPLHF. CDR3 DNA sequence: TGCGCCAGCAGCCATGCCCGAGGGGGGACAGGGCATTCACCCCTCCACTTT.